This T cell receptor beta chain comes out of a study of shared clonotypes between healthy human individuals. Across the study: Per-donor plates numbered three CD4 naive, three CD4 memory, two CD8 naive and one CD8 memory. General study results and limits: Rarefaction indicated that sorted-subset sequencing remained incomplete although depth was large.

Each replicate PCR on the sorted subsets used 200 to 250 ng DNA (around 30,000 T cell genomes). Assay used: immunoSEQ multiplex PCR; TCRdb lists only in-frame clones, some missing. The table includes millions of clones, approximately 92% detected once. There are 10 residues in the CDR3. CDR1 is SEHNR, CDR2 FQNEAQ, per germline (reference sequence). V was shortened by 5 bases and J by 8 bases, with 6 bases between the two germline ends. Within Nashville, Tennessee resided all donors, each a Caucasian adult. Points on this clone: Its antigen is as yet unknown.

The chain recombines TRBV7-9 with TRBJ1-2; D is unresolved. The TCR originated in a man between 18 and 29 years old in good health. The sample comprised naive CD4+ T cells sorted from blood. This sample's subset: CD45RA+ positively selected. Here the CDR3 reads CASSEPGYTF. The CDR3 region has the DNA TGTGCCAGCAGCGAACCAGGCTACACCTTC. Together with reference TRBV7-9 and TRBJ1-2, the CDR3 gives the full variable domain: DTGVSQNPRHKITKRGQNVTFRCDPISEHNRLYWYRQTLGQGPEFLTYFQNEAQLEKSRLLSDRFSAERPKGSFSTLEIQRTEQGDSAMYLCASSEPGYTFGSGTRLTVV.